The rows below give T cell receptor beta chains drawn from one sample of a study of T cell responses to AZD1222 COVID-19 vaccine. Libraries were prepared by immunoSEQ multiplex PCR; TCRdb keeps only in-frame clonotypes and omits some of them. The data contain approximately 84,000 clones, more than 80% of them singletons. The specimen was peripheral blood, collected 28 days after the second AZD1222 dose. The receptor set was obtained from an adult who received the AZD1222 COVID-19 vaccine. The CDR3 runs from the conserved cysteine through the conserved F or W. Each record gives: J gene, clone size, V gene, D gene, CDR3 protein, CDR3 DNA. The D gene is left open where the match is weak. Some rows have no size entry. The others give once, few or many, or a class for an expanded clone.

j_call: TRBJ1-2; clone_size: -; v_call: TRBV2; d_call: -; cdr3_aa: CASSDPPPRGYGYTF; cdr3_nt: TGTGCCAGCAGTGACCCACCCCCTCGGGGCTATGGCTACACCTTC
j_call: TRBJ1-1; clone_size: -; v_call: TRBV20-1; d_call: -; cdr3_aa: CSARSTGEAFF; cdr3_nt: TGCAGTGCTAGATCCACAGGTGAAGCTTTCTTT
j_call: TRBJ2-3; clone_size: -; v_call: TRBV2; d_call: TRBD2; cdr3_aa: CASSLMGGGATDTQYF; cdr3_nt: TGTGCCAGCAGTTTGATGGGCGGGGGGGCGACAGATACGCAGTATTTT
j_call: TRBJ2-2; clone_size: -; v_call: TRBV11-2; d_call: TRBD2; cdr3_aa: CASSRRLAGPTGELFF; cdr3_nt: TGTGCCAGCAGCCGACGACTAGCGGGACCTACCGGGGAGCTGTTTTTT
j_call: TRBJ1-1; clone_size: -; v_call: TRBV29-1; d_call: -; cdr3_aa: CSVAKWMLSSEAFF; cdr3_nt: TGCAGCGTTGCAAAGTGGATGCTGAGCTCTGAAGCTTTCTTT
j_call: TRBJ1-4; clone_size: -; v_call: TRBV15; d_call: TRBD1; cdr3_aa: CATSRTGQGGEKLFF; cdr3_nt: TGTGCCACCAGCAGAACCGGACAGGGTGGGGAAAAACTGTTTTTT
j_call: TRBJ1-1; clone_size: -; v_call: TRBV5-1; d_call: -; cdr3_aa: CASSLTATGTEAFF; cdr3_nt: TGCGCCAGCAGCTTAACGGCCACTGGCACTGAAGCTTTCTTT
j_call: TRBJ2-5; clone_size: -; v_call: TRBV19; d_call: -; cdr3_aa: CASSQQVQETQYF; cdr3_nt: TGTGCCAGTAGTCAACAGGTCCAAGAGACCCAGTACTTC
j_call: TRBJ2-7; clone_size: once; v_call: TRBV5-4; d_call: -; cdr3_aa: CASSLEGNSYEQYF; cdr3_nt: TGTGCCAGCAGCTTAGAAGGAAACTCCTACGAGCAGTACTTC
j_call: TRBJ2-4; clone_size: -; v_call: TRBV30; d_call: TRBD2; cdr3_aa: CAWSVLGGIQYF; cdr3_nt: TGTGCCTGGAGTGTACTGGGAGGGATTCAGTACTTC
j_call: TRBJ1-1; clone_size: once; v_call: TRBV18; d_call: -; cdr3_aa: CASSLGSENTEAFF; cdr3_nt: TGTGCCAGCTCACTTGGGTCGGAGAACACTGAAGCTTTCTTT
j_call: TRBJ2-1; clone_size: -; v_call: TRBV10-2; d_call: -; cdr3_aa: CASSGTIYNEQFF; cdr3_nt: TGCGCCAGCAGTGGGACCATCTACAATGAGCAGTTCTTC
j_call: TRBJ2-1; clone_size: -; v_call: TRBV10-2; d_call: -; cdr3_aa: CASSESTGGFYHSYNEQFF; cdr3_nt: TGCGCCAGCAGTGAGTCTACCGGGGGCTTCTACCACTCCTACAATGAGCAGTTCTTC
j_call: TRBJ2-7; clone_size: -; v_call: TRBV13; d_call: -; cdr3_aa: CASSLLKGYHEQYF; cdr3_nt: TGTGCCAGCAGCCTCTTGAAGGGATACCACGAGCAGTACTTC
j_call: TRBJ1-4; clone_size: once; v_call: TRBV5-6; d_call: -; cdr3_aa: CASSPGVTNEKLFF; cdr3_nt: TGTGCCAGCAGCCCTGGGGTCACTAATGAAAAACTGTTTTTT
j_call: TRBJ1-2; clone_size: -; v_call: TRBV12-3/TRBV12-4; d_call: -; cdr3_aa: CASSLLTNYGYTF; cdr3_nt: TGTGCCAGCAGTTTACTCACTAACTATGGCTACACCTTC
j_call: TRBJ2-1; clone_size: -; v_call: TRBV7-9; d_call: TRBD2; cdr3_aa: CASSPGASGRWNEQFF; cdr3_nt: TGTGCCAGCAGCCCGGGAGCTAGCGGGAGATGGAATGAGCAGTTCTTC
j_call: TRBJ1-1; clone_size: -; v_call: TRBV9; d_call: -; cdr3_aa: CASSVASGGNTEAFF; cdr3_nt: TGTGCCAGCAGCGTAGCTTCGGGAGGGAACACTGAAGCTTTCTTT
j_call: TRBJ2-5; clone_size: -; v_call: TRBV5-5; d_call: -; cdr3_aa: CASSLGGQETQYF; cdr3_nt: TGTGCCAGCAGCTTGGGAGGCCAAGAGACCCAGTACTTC
j_call: TRBJ2-7; clone_size: -; v_call: TRBV27; d_call: -; cdr3_aa: CASSPTSSYEQYF; cdr3_nt: TGTGCCAGCAGCCCGACCTCCTCCTACGAGCAGTACTTC
j_call: TRBJ2-1; clone_size: -; v_call: TRBV6-5; d_call: -; cdr3_aa: CASSPDSNEQFF; cdr3_nt: TGTGCCAGCAGTCCCGACAGCAATGAGCAGTTCTTC
j_call: TRBJ1-5; clone_size: -; v_call: TRBV6-5; d_call: TRBD1; cdr3_aa: CASTQTGEGNQPQHF; cdr3_nt: TGTGCCAGCACCCAGACAGGGGAAGGCAATCAGCCCCAGCATTTT
j_call: TRBJ1-2; clone_size: -; v_call: TRBV13; d_call: -; cdr3_aa: CASSFSSALYGYTF; cdr3_nt: TGTGCCAGCAGCTTCAGCAGCGCTCTGTATGGCTACACCTTC
j_call: TRBJ2-5; clone_size: -; v_call: TRBV10-1; d_call: TRBD2; cdr3_aa: CASSESTQTSGKETQYF; cdr3_nt: TGCGCCAGCAGTGAGTCCACTCAGACTAGCGGAAAAGAGACCCAGTACTTC
j_call: TRBJ2-7; clone_size: -; v_call: TRBV9; d_call: -; cdr3_aa: CASSAFEGASYEQYF; cdr3_nt: TGTGCCAGCAGCGCCTTCGAGGGCGCCTCCTACGAGCAGTACTTC
j_call: TRBJ1-4; clone_size: -; v_call: TRBV30; d_call: -; cdr3_aa: CAWSAKGPPEKLFF; cdr3_nt: TGTGCCTGGAGTGCCAAAGGGCCCCCAGAAAAACTGTTTTTT
j_call: TRBJ1-5; clone_size: once; v_call: TRBV5-5; d_call: TRBD1; cdr3_aa: CASSLTGGGHQPQHF; cdr3_nt: TGTGCCAGCAGCTTGACAGGGGGGGGTCACCAGCCCCAGCATTTT
j_call: TRBJ2-2; clone_size: few; v_call: TRBV2; d_call: TRBD2; cdr3_aa: CASSRIASGTGELFF; cdr3_nt: TGTGCCAGCAGTCGGATAGCTAGCGGCACCGGGGAGCTGTTTTTT
j_call: TRBJ1-1; clone_size: -; v_call: TRBV10-1; d_call: -; cdr3_aa: CASSDRRQAEAFF; cdr3_nt: TGCGCCAGCAGTGACCGGCGACAGGCTGAAGCTTTCTTT
j_call: TRBJ2-6; clone_size: -; v_call: TRBV5-1; d_call: TRBD2; cdr3_aa: CASNRAGGPSSSGANVLTF; cdr3_nt: TGCGCCAGCAATCGGGCGGGAGGGCCCTCCAGCTCTGGGGCCAACGTCCTGACTTTC
j_call: TRBJ2-2; clone_size: -; v_call: TRBV7-2; d_call: -; cdr3_aa: CASSLRRDGGELFF; cdr3_nt: TGTGCCAGCAGCTTAAGAAGGGACGGCGGGGAGCTGTTTTTT
j_call: TRBJ1-1; clone_size: few; v_call: TRBV5-3; d_call: TRBD1; cdr3_aa: CAGTDRGTPNTEAFF; cdr3_nt: TGTGCCGGGACGGACAGGGGAACGCCGAACACTGAAGCTTTCTTT
j_call: TRBJ1-2; clone_size: -; v_call: TRBV6-6; d_call: -; cdr3_aa: CASSYLEYGYTF; cdr3_nt: TGTGCCAGCAGTTACCTGGAGTATGGCTACACCTTC
j_call: TRBJ1-2; clone_size: -; v_call: TRBV4-3; d_call: -; cdr3_aa: CASSQVMGGEIYGYTF; cdr3_nt: TGCGCCAGCAGCCAAGTAATGGGAGGGGAGATCTATGGCTACACCTTC
j_call: TRBJ1-1; clone_size: -; v_call: TRBV7-9; d_call: TRBD1; cdr3_aa: CASSLEQGRSTEAFF; cdr3_nt: TGTGCCAGCAGCTTAGAACAGGGGAGGAGCACTGAAGCTTTCTTT
j_call: TRBJ1-2; clone_size: few; v_call: TRBV3-1/TRBV3-2; d_call: TRBD1; cdr3_aa: CASSHLQGAISSNYGYTF; cdr3_nt: TGTGCCAGCAGCCATTTACAGGGGGCGATTTCCTCTAACTATGGCTACACCTTC
j_call: TRBJ1-1; clone_size: -; v_call: TRBV18; d_call: -; cdr3_aa: CASSPKGLPPPEAFF; cdr3_nt: TGTGCCAGCTCACCAAAGGGACTCCCCCCGCCTGAAGCTTTCTTT
j_call: TRBJ2-3; clone_size: -; v_call: TRBV29-1; d_call: TRBD2; cdr3_aa: CSALEGWFTSGRGSTDTQYF; cdr3_nt: TGCAGCGCGTTGGAGGGATGGTTTACTAGCGGGAGGGGAAGCACAGATACGCAGTATTTT
j_call: TRBJ2-7; clone_size: -; v_call: TRBV9; d_call: TRBD2; cdr3_aa: CASSEGLPTYEQYF; cdr3_nt: TGTGCCAGCAGCGAGGGACTACCTACCTACGAGCAGTACTTC
j_call: TRBJ1-3; clone_size: -; v_call: TRBV7-2; d_call: -; cdr3_aa: CASRMDSSGNTIYF; cdr3_nt: TGTGCCAGCAGGATGGACAGCTCTGGAAACACCATATATTTT
j_call: TRBJ1-5; clone_size: -; v_call: TRBV11-2; d_call: -; cdr3_aa: CASSLDLKANQPQHF; cdr3_nt: TGTGCCAGCAGCTTAGATCTAAAGGCCAATCAGCCCCAGCATTTT
j_call: TRBJ1-1; clone_size: -; v_call: TRBV15; d_call: -; cdr3_aa: CATSRENMGAFF; cdr3_nt: TGTGCCACCAGCAGAGAAAATATGGGAGCTTTCTTT
j_call: TRBJ2-7; clone_size: -; v_call: TRBV20-1; d_call: TRBD1; cdr3_aa: CSASPGGAYEQYF; cdr3_nt: TGCAGTGCTAGTCCAGGGGGAGCCTACGAGCAGTACTTC
j_call: TRBJ1-1; clone_size: -; v_call: TRBV7-8; d_call: -; cdr3_aa: CASSATPRGEGGEAFF; cdr3_nt: TGTGCCAGCAGCGCTACCCCTCGTGGGGAGGGGGGTGAAGCTTTCTTT
j_call: TRBJ1-6; clone_size: -; v_call: TRBV5-1; d_call: -; cdr3_aa: CASSLGGTSSYNSPLHF; cdr3_nt: TGCGCCAGCAGCCTGGGTGGGACAAGCTCCTATAATTCACCCCTCCACTTT
j_call: TRBJ2-1; clone_size: -; v_call: TRBV21-1; d_call: -; cdr3_aa: CASSKGSGEPYNEQFF; cdr3_nt: TGTGCCAGCAGCAAAGGATCAGGGGAACCCTACAATGAGCAGTTCTTC
j_call: TRBJ2-5; clone_size: -; v_call: TRBV5-1; d_call: -; cdr3_aa: CASMGETQYF; cdr3_nt: TGCGCCAGCATGGGAGAGACCCAGTACTTC
j_call: TRBJ2-7; clone_size: -; v_call: TRBV4-3; d_call: -; cdr3_aa: CASSQDTGTLLIVEQYF; cdr3_nt: TGCGCCAGCAGCCAAGATACCGGGACTCTACTAATTGTTGAGCAGTACTTC
j_call: TRBJ2-5; clone_size: -; v_call: TRBV10-3; d_call: -; cdr3_aa: CAISERQEETQYF; cdr3_nt: TGTGCCATCAGTGAGAGGCAGGAAGAGACCCAGTACTTC
j_call: TRBJ1-6; clone_size: few; v_call: TRBV10-3; d_call: -; cdr3_aa: CAISENTNSPLHF; cdr3_nt: TGTGCCATCAGTGAGAACACCAATTCACCCCTCCACTTT
j_call: TRBJ2-1; clone_size: -; v_call: TRBV27; d_call: -; cdr3_aa: CASSSLLANEQFF; cdr3_nt: TGTGCCAGCAGTTCTTTGCTAGCCAATGAGCAGTTCTTC
j_call: TRBJ1-4; clone_size: -; v_call: TRBV15; d_call: -; cdr3_aa: CATYGREDEKLFF; cdr3_nt: TGTGCCACCTACGGGAGGGAAGATGAAAAACTGTTTTTT
j_call: TRBJ2-1; clone_size: -; v_call: TRBV10-1; d_call: TRBD2; cdr3_aa: CASSESLAAPYNEQFF; cdr3_nt: TGCGCCAGCAGTGAGTCCCTAGCGGCTCCCTACAATGAGCAGTTCTTC